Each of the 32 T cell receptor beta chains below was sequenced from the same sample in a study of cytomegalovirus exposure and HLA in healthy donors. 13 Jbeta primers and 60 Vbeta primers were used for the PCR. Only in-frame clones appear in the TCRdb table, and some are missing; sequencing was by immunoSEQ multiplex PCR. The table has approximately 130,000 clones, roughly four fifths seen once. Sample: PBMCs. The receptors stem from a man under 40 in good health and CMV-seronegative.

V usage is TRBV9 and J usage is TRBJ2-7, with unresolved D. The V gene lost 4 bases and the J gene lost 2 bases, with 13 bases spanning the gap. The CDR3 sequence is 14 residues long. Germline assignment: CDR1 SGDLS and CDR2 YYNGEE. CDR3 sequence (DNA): TGTGCCAGCAGCTCATTCGACAACCCCTACGAGCAGTACTTC. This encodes CASSSFDNPYEQYF.

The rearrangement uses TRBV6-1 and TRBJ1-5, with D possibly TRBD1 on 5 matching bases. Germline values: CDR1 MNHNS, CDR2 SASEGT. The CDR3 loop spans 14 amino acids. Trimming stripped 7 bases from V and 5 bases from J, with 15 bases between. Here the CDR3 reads CASNPRGGYQPQHF. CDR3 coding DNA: TGTGCCAGCAACCCTAGGGGTGGGTATCAGCCCCAGCATTTT.

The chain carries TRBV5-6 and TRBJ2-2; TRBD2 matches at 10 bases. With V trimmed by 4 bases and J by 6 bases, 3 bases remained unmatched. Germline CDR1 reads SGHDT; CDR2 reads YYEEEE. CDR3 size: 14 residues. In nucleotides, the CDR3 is TGTGCCAGCAGCCCGCTAGCGGGAGCCGGGGAGCTGTTTTTT. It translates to CASSPLAGAGELFF.

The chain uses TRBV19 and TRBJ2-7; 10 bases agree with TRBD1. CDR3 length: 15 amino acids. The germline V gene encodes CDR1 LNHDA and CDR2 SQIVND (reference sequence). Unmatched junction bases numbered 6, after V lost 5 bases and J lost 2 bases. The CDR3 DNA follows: TGTGCCAGTAGTCACGGACAGGGGGGACCCTACGAGCAGTACTTC. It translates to CASSHGQGGPYEQYF.

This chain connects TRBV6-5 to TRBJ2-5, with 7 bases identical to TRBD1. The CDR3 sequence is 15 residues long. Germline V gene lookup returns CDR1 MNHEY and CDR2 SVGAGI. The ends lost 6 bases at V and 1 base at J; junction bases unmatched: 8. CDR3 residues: CASRKGQLIQETQYF. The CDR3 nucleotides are TGTGCCAGCAGGAAGGGACAGCTTATCCAAGAGACCCAGTACTTC.

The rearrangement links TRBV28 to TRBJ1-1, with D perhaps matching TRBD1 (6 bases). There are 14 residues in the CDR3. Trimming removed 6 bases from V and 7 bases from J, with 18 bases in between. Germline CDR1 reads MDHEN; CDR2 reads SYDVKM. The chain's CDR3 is CASSLATGRGEAFF. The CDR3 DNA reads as TGTGCCAGCAGCCTTGCAACAGGGCGCGGTGAAGCTTTCTTT.

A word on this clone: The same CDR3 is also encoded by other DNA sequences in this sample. The CDR3: CATSRDRQGETQYF. For the CDR3, the DNA is TGTGCCACCAGCAGAGATAGGCAGGGGGAGACCCAGTACTTC. This chain links TRBV15 with TRBJ2-5; tentative D call: TRBD1 (6 bases). V was clipped by 0 bases and J by 5 bases, with 10 bases between them. The CDR3 runs to 14 residues. Germline lookup yields CDR1 LNHNV and CDR2 YYDKDF (reference sequence).

Written as DNA, the CDR3 is TGTGCCAGCCCACCTAGGCAGGGGGCGGTTTCCCTCGGAAAACTGTTTTTT. Translated, it gives CASPPRQGAVSLGKLFF. The chain has TRBV9 and TRBJ1-4; 8 bases map to TRBD1. There are 17 residues in the CDR3. The V and J ends lost 7 bases and 10 bases, in that order; junction bases with no gene match: 21. CDR1 and CDR2 (germline): SGDLS, YYNGEE.

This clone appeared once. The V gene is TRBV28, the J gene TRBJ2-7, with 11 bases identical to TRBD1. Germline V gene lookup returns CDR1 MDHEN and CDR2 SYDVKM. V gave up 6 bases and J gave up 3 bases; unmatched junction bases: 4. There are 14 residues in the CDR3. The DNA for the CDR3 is TGTGCCAGCAGCTGGACAGGGGGCGACTACGAGCAGTACTTC. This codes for CASSWTGGDYEQYF.

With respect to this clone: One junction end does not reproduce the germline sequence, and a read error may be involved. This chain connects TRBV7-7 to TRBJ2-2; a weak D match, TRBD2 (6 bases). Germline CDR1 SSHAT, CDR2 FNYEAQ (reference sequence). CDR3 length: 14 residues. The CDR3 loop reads CASSSGLNTGELFF. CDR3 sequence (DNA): TGTGCTAGCAGCTCGGGACTTAACACCGGGGAGCTGTTTTTT.

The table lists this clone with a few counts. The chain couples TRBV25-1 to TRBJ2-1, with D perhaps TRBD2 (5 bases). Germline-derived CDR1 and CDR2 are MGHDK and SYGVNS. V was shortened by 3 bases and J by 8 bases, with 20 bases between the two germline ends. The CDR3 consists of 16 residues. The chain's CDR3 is CASSDILKPGIHEQFF. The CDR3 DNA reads TGTGCCAGCAGTGATATCCTAAAACCGGGGATTCATGAGCAGTTCTTC.

The CDR3 sequence is CASSSSGGASREQYF. The CDR3 DNA reads as TGTGCCAGCAGTTCCTCGGGGGGCGCAAGTCGCGAGCAGTACTTC. V and J are TRBV28 and TRBJ2-7; perhaps TRBD2 as D (7 bases). V was trimmed by 4 bases and J by 6 bases, leaving 19 bases between them. The CDR3 length is 15 residues. CDR1 MDHEN and CDR2 SYDVKM come from the germline V gene.

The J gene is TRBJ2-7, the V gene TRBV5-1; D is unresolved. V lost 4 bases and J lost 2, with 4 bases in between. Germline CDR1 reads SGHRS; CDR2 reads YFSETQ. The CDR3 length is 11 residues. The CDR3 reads CASSATYEQYF. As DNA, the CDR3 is TGCGCCAGCAGCGCGACCTACGAGCAGTACTTC.

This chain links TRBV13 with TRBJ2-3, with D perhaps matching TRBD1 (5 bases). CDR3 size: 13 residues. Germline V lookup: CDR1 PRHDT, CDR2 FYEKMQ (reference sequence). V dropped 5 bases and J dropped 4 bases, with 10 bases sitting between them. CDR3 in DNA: TGTGCCAGCAGCATATCAGGGTCAGATACGCAGTATTTT. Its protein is CASSISGSDTQYF.

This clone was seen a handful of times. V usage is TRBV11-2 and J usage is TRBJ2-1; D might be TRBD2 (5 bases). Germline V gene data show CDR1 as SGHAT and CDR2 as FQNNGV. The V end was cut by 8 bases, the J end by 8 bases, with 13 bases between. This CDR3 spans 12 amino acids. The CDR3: CASSLASDEQFF. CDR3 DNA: TGTGCCAGCTCCCTAGCCTCGGATGAGCAGTTCTTC.

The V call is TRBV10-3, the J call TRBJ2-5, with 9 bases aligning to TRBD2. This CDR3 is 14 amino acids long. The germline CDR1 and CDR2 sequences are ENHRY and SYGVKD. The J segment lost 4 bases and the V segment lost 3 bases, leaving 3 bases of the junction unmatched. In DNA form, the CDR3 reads TGTGCCATCAGTGAAAGCGGGAGGATAGAGACCCAGTACTTC. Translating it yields CAISESGRIETQYF.

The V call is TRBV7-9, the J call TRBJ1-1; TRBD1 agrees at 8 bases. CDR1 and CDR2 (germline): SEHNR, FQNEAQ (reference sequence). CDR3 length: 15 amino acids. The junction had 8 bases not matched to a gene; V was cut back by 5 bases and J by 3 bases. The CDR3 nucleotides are TGTGCCAGCAGCCCGCCCGGGACAGGACACACTGAAGCTTTCTTT. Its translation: CASSPPGTGHTEAFF.

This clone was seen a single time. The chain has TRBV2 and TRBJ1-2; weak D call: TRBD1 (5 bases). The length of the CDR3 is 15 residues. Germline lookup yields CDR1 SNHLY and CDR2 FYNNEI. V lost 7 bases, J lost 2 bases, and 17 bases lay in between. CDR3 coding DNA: TGTGCCAGCATCCAGGACAACTCAGCAAACTATGGCTACACCTTC. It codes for CASIQDNSANYGYTF.

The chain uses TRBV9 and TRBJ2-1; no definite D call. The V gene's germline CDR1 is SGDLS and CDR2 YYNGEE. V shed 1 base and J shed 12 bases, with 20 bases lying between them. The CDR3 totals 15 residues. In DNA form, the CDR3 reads TGTGCCAGCAGCGTATCGACCGCGGATAGTATGGGGCAGTTCTTC. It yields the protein CASSVSTADSMGQFF.

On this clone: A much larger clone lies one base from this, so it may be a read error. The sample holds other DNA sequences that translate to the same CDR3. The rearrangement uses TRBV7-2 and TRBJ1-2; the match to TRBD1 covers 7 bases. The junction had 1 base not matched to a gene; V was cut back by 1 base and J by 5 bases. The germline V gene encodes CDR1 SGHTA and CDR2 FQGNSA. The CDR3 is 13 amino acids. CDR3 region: CASSLGQGYGYTF. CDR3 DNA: TGTGCCAGCAGCTTAGGACAGGGTTATGGCTACACCTTC.

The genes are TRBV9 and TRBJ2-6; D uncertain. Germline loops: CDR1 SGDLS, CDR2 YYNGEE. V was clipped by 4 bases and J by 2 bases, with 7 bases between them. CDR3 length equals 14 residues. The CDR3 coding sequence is TGTGCCAGCAGCTCGGGTACTGGGGCCAACGTCCTGACTTTC. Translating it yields CASSSGTGANVLTF.

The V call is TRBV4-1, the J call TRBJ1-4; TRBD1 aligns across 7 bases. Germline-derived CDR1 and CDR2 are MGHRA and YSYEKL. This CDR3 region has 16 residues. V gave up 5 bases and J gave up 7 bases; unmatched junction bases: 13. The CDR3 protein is CASSAPPGQTFEKLFF. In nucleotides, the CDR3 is TGCGCCAGCAGCGCTCCACCGGGACAGACGTTTGAAAAACTGTTTTTT.

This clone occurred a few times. The CDR3 DNA sequence: TGCGCCAGCAGCGTCTTCGGGGGGGCGGATTCAAATGAGCAGTTCTTC. The encoded protein is CASSVFGGADSNEQFF. The gene calls are TRBV5-1 and TRBJ2-1; 8 nucleotides match TRBD2. The CDR3 runs 16 residues. V lost 4 bases, J lost 7 bases, and 13 bases stayed unmatched. CDR1 and CDR2 from the germline V gene are SGHRS and YFSETQ.

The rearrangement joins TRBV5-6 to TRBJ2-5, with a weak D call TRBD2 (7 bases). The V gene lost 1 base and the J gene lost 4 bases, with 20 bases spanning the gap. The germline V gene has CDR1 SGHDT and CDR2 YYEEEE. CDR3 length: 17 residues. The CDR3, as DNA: TGTGCCAGCAGCTTGTTGTCCGGCGCGGGGGCGCGAGAGACCCAGTACTTC. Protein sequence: CASSLLSGAGARETQYF. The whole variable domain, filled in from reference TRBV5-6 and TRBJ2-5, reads DAGVTQSPTHLIKTRGQQVTLRCSPKSGHDTVSWYQQALGQGPQFIFQYYEEEERQRGNFPDRFSGHQFPNYSSELNVNALLLGDSALYLCASSLLSGAGARETQYFGPGTRLLVL.

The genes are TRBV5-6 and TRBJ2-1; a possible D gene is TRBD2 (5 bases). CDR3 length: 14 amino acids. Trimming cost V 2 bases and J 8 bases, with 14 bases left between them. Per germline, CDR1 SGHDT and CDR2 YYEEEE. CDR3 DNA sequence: TGTGCCAGCAGCTTAGGGCCTAGCAGAGATGAGCAGTTCTTC. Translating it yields CASSLGPSRDEQFF.

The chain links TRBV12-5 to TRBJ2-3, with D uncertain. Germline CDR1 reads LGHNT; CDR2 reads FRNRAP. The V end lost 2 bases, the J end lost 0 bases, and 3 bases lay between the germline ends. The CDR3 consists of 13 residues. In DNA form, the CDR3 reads TGTGCTAGTGGTTTGACTAGCACAGATACGCAGTATTTT. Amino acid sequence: CASGLTSTDTQYF.

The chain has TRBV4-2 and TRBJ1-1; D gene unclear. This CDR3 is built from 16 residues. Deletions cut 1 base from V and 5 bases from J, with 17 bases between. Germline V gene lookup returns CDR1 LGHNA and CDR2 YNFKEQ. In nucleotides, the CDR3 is TGTGCCAGCAGCCAAGTGCAGAGGGTTTGGGAAACTGAAGCTTTCTTT. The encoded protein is CASSQVQRVWETEAFF.

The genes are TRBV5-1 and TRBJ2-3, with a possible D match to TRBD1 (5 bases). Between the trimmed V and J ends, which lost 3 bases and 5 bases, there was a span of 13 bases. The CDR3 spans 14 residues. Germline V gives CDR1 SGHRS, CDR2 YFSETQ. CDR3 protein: CASSYDSSEDTQYF. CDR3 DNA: TGCGCCAGCAGCTATGACAGCTCTGAAGATACGCAGTATTTT.

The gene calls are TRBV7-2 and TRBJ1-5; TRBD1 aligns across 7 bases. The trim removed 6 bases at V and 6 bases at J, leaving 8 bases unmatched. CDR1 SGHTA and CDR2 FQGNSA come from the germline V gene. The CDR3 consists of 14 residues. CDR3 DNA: TGTGCCAGCAGTTTTGGTGGACAGGCTCAGCCCCAGCATTTT. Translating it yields CASSFGGQAQPQHF.

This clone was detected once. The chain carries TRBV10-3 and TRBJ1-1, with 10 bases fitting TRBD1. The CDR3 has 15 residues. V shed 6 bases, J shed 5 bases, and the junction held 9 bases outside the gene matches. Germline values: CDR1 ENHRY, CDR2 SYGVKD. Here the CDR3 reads CAISKGTGAKTEAFF. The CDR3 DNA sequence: TGTGCCATCAGCAAAGGGACAGGGGCTAAAACTGAAGCTTTCTTT.

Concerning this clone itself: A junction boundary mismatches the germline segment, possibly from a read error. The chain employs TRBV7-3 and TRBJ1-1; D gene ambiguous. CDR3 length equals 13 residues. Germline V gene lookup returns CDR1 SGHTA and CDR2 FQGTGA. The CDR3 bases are TGTGCCAGCCGCTTGAGGTCGAACACTGAAGCTTTCTTT. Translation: CASRLRSNTEAFF. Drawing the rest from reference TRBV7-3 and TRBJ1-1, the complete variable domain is GAGVSQTPSNKVTEKGKYVELRCDPISGHTALYWYRQSLGQGPEFLIYFQGTGAADDSGLPNDRFFAVRPEGSVSTLKIQRTERGDSAVYLCASRLRSNTEAFFGQGTRLTVV.

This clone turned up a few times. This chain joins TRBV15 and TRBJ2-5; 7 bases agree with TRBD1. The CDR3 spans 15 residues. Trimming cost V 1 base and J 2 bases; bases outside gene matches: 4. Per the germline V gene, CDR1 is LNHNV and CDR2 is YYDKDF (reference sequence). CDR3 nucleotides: TGTGCCACCAGCAGAGGACAGGGCCCACAAGAGACCCAGTACTTC. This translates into CATSRGQGPQETQYF.